This T cell receptor (beta chain) comes out of a study of T cells in Graves' hyperthyroidism and ophthalmopathy. From RNA transcripts, TCR beta CDR3 regions were amplified. HTBI primers were the set used in a first-round RT-PCR of the TCR CDR3. MiXCR was run by TCRdb on the multiplex PCR reads, yielding one entry per CDR3 protein. The data hold about 52,000 distinct CDR3 sequences, with roughly half observed a single time. CDR3 length equals 14 residues. V lost 5 bases, J lost 8 bases, and 18 bases lay in between. Germline CDR1 reads MDHEN; CDR2 reads SYDVKM. Patients with uncontrolled infections, other autoimmune diseases, pregnancy or lactation were excluded. Clinical symptoms, serum thyroxine, TRAb, thyroid ultrasound and orbital computed tomography informed diagnoses.

The TCR originated in a woman aged 50 to 60 with Graves' ophthalmopathy. The sequencing sample was made of blood. The rearrangement joins TRBV28 to TRBJ1-2; perhaps TRBD1 as D (6 bases). The CDR3 DNA is TGTGCCAGCAGTCCCCTGGGGGGGGACATGGGCTACACCTTC. It codes for CASSPLGGDMGYTF.